What follows are 23 T cell receptor beta chains derived from one specimen sequenced in a study of cytomegalovirus exposure and HLA in healthy donors. The protocol was immunoSEQ multiplex PCR, while the TCRdb copy is restricted to in-frame clones and leaves out a portion. Of approximately 60,000 clones in the sample, more than 80% were seen once. Sequencing used PBMCs. These receptors all come from a man between 18 and 35 years old in good health and CMV-seronegative.

The CDR3 coding sequence is TGTGCCAGCAGCCCACCCGTGGGTAGGAGCAATGAGCAGTTCTTC. Protein product: CASSPPVGRSNEQFF. The rearrangement uses TRBV7-9 and TRBJ2-1, with D uncertain. The CDR3 loop spans 15 amino acids. Germline V gene lookup returns CDR1 SEHNR and CDR2 FQNEAQ (reference sequence). The ends were cut back, 5 bases at V and 6 bases at J, with 17 bases in the middle.

J is TRBJ1-4 and V is TRBV10-3, with TRBD1 matching over 9 bases. From germline, CDR1 is ENHRY and CDR2 SYGVKD. The CDR3 extends over 17 amino acids. The J segment lost 5 bases and the V segment lost 5 bases, leaving 12 bases of the junction unmatched. This CDR3 reads CAISPGQGSGENEKLFF. Written as DNA, the CDR3 is TGTGCCATCAGTCCGGGACAGGGCAGTGGGGAGAATGAAAAACTGTTTTTT.

The V gene is TRBV27, the J gene TRBJ1-2, with TRBD1 matching over 7 bases. Per the germline V gene, CDR1 is MNHEY and CDR2 is SMNVEV (reference sequence). The CDR3 extends over 15 amino acids. Losses at the gene ends were 3 bases for V and 8 bases for J; bases not matched to a gene: 12. This CDR3 reads CASSLAGTAPRGYTF. The DNA of the CDR3 is TGTGCCAGCAGTTTGGCCGGGACAGCCCCCAGGGGCTACACCTTC.

The rearrangement uses TRBV13 and TRBJ2-1, with 13 bases identical to TRBD2. Germline CDR1 and CDR2: PRHDT and FYEKMQ (reference sequence). V trimming: 1 base; J trimming: 6 bases; junction bases outside the gene matches: 6. This CDR3 has 17 residues. DNA of the CDR3: TGTGCCAGCAGCTTAGCAAGAGGGACTAGCGGGATCAATGAGCAGTTCTTC. This encodes CASSLARGTSGINEQFF.

The chain uses TRBV2 and TRBJ2-3; 7 bases line up with TRBD2. The V segment lost 3 bases and the J segment 2 bases; nucleotides outside the gene matches: 8. The CDR3 totals 16 residues. CDR1 is SNHLY, CDR2 FYNNEI, per germline. The CDR3 is CASSEASGTNTDTQYF. Written as DNA, the CDR3 is TGTGCCAGCAGTGAGGCTAGCGGAACTAACACAGATACGCAGTATTTT. Combining the CDR3 with reference TRBV2 and TRBJ2-3 gives the whole variable domain EPEVTQTPSHQVTQMGQEVILRCVPISNHLYFYWYRQILGQKVEFLVSFYNNEISEKSEIFDDQFSVERPDGSNFTLKIRSTKLEDSAMYFCASSEASGTNTDTQYFGPGTRLTVL.

The rearrangement links TRBV7-9 to TRBJ2-5; D remains unclear. Trimming stripped 0 bases from V and 3 bases from J, with 5 bases between. CDR1 and CDR2 (germline): SEHNR, FQNEAQ (reference sequence). The CDR3 length is 13 residues. CDR3 protein: CASSLAYEETQYF. The CDR3 coding sequence is TGTGCCAGCAGCTTAGCCTACGAAGAGACCCAGTACTTC.

The genes are TRBV11-2 and TRBJ2-7, with TRBD2 as a possible D gene (5 bases). The germline CDR1 and CDR2 sequences are SGHAT and FQNNGV. V shed 5 bases and J shed 4 bases, with 15 bases lying between them. The CDR3 has 14 residues. The CDR3 loop is CASSPRGAAYEQYF. The CDR3 DNA follows: TGTGCCAGCAGCCCCCGGGGAGCGGCATACGAGCAGTACTTC.

V usage is TRBV2 and J usage is TRBJ1-1; TRBD1 might be the D (5 bases). Trimming left V 2 bases short and J 4 bases short, with 14 bases between. Germline-derived CDR1 and CDR2 are SNHLY and FYNNEI. The CDR3 is made up of 15 amino acids. Here the CDR3 reads CASSESPGEGTEAFF. For the CDR3, the DNA is TGTGCCAGCAGTGAATCCCCGGGGGAGGGCACTGAAGCTTTCTTT.

This clone was observed a handful of times. CDR3: CASGTRQGPLVINQPQHF. The CDR3 DNA reads as TGTGCCAGCGGCACCCGACAGGGACCGCTGGTAATTAATCAGCCCCAGCATTTT. The V gene is TRBV27, the J gene TRBJ1-5, with TRBD1 identical over 7 bases. From germline, CDR1 is MNHEY and CDR2 SMNVEV (reference sequence). Trimming at V came to 8 bases and at J to 4 bases, leaving 20 bases not matched to a gene. This CDR3 has 18 amino acids.

The CDR3 reads CASGGANEKLFF. In nucleotides, the CDR3 is TGTGCCAGCGGAGGGGCTAATGAAAAACTGTTTTTT. The gene calls are TRBV6-5 and TRBJ1-4, with D maybe TRBD1 (5 bases). Germline V CDR1 and CDR2: MNHEY, SVGAGI. The CDR3 spans 12 residues. The ends were cut back, 8 bases at V and 3 bases at J, with 7 bases in the middle.

A single count supports this clone. V and J are TRBV14 and TRBJ2-5; 7 nucleotides line up with TRBD1. The V segment lost 5 bases and the J segment 1 base; nucleotides outside the gene matches: 4. The germline V gene encodes CDR1 SGHDN and CDR2 FVKESK. The CDR3 has 14 amino acids. CDR3 protein: CASSVGQIQETQYF. Here the CDR3 DNA reads TGTGCCAGCAGCGTGGGACAGATCCAAGAGACCCAGTACTTC.

The gene calls are TRBV5-1 and TRBJ1-2; D gene ambiguous. Germline CDR1 and CDR2: SGHRS and YFSETQ. The CDR3 covers 13 residues. Trimming removed 4 bases at V and 7 bases at J, with 14 bases between. The CDR3 here is CASSRVGGSGYTF. The CDR3 DNA follows: TGCGCCAGCAGCCGGGTGGGAGGAAGTGGCTACACCTTC.

The V call is TRBV27, the J call TRBJ1-2, with D possibly matching TRBD1 (6 bases). Trimming took 4 bases from V and 5 from J, leaving 11 bases between them. The CDR3 totals 13 residues. Germline CDR1 reads MNHEY; CDR2 reads SMNVEV (reference sequence). The CDR3 DNA follows: TGTGCCAGCAGTTGGACCCAGGGGTATGGCTACACCTTC. This codes for CASSWTQGYGYTF.

Note on this clone: Other nucleotide sequences in the sample specify the same CDR3. The chain uses TRBV6-5 and TRBJ1-1; D gene uncertain. Germline CDR1 and CDR2: MNHEY and SVGAGI. This CDR3 is built from 13 residues. V shed 2 bases and J shed 1 base, with 5 bases lying between them. CDR3 nucleotides: TGTGCCAGCAGTTACGGGCAGAACACTGAAGCTTTCTTT. Translation: CASSYGQNTEAFF.

The rearrangement joins TRBV6-6 to TRBJ2-5; 11 positions agree with TRBD1. Per germline, CDR1 MNHNY and CDR2 SVGAGI (reference sequence). Trimming took 6 bases from V and 6 from J; bases not matched to a gene: 9. The CDR3 has 15 residues. CDR3 coding DNA: TGTGCCAGCAGCCCAAACGGACAGGGGGCGAAGACCCAGTACTTC. It specifies CASSPNGQGAKTQYF.

The V gene is TRBV27, the J gene TRBJ2-3, with 8 bases aligning to TRBD2. CDR3 length: 14 amino acids. V shed 6 bases and J 1 base; nucleotides not matched to a gene: 3. Per the germline V gene, CDR1 is MNHEY and CDR2 is SMNVEV (reference sequence). CDR3 protein: CASSTSGGTDTQYF. DNA of the CDR3: TGTGCCAGCAGCACTAGCGGTGGCACAGATACGCAGTATTTT.

This clone appeared a single time. The CDR3 coding sequence is TGTGCCAGCAAGGGGGCTAGCCGGGAGACCCAGTACTTC. This gives the protein CASKGASRETQYF. This rearrangement joins TRBV27 to TRBJ2-5; 7 nucleotides match TRBD1. CDR1 and CDR2 (germline): MNHEY, SMNVEV (reference sequence). V dropped 7 bases and J dropped 5; count of bases not matched to a gene: 7. The CDR3 spans 13 residues.

The rearrangement joins TRBV28 to TRBJ2-3; 8 bases map to TRBD2. Germline CDR1 is MDHEN and CDR2 is SYDVKM. This CDR3 comprises 15 residues. Trimming removed 5 bases from V and 3 bases from J; junction bases left unmatched: 7. This CDR3 reads CASSETGTRTDTQYF. In nucleotides, the CDR3 is TGTGCCAGCAGTGAGACCGGGACTAGGACAGATACGCAGTATTTT.

This rearrangement joins TRBV10-1 to TRBJ2-7; 7 bases are a match to TRBD1. Germline-derived CDR1 and CDR2 are WNHNN and SYGVQD (reference sequence). J was trimmed by 3 bases and V by 10 bases; bases with no gene match: 15. There are 15 residues in the CDR3. The CDR3 DNA sequence: TGCGCCACCGGGCCGGGGACAGAAGAAAACTACGAGCAGTACTTC. It encodes CATGPGTEENYEQYF.

The rearrangement joins TRBV28 to TRBJ1-2; D unclear. V was pared by 7 bases and J by 7 bases, with 16 bases between. Germline CDR1 and CDR2: MDHEN and SYDVKM. There are 13 residues in the CDR3. CDR3 sequence reads: CASTFGQASGYTF. The CDR3, as DNA: TGTGCCAGCACCTTTGGGCAGGCGAGTGGCTACACCTTC.

Here the CDR3 DNA reads TGTGCCAGCAGCCACAGGTTGGGTTCGGCGGGGGGATACAATGAGCAGTTCTTC. Translation gives CASSHRLGSAGGYNEQFF. This chain joins TRBV11-2 and TRBJ2-1; 8 nucleotides agree with TRBD2. CDR3 size: 18 residues. In germline, CDR1 is SGHAT, CDR2 FQNNGV. V trimming: 5 bases; J trimming: 4 bases; junction bases outside the gene matches: 16.

The J gene is TRBJ2-3, the V gene TRBV7-2; 10 nucleotides align to TRBD2. Germline V CDR1 and CDR2: SGHTA, FQGNSA. V lost 5 bases, J lost 12 bases, and 5 bases stayed unmatched. The CDR3 loop spans 12 amino acids. The CDR3 sequence: CASSTLAGAQYF. As DNA, the CDR3 is TGTGCCAGCAGCACTCTAGCGGGAGCCCAGTATTTT.

The genes are TRBV11-3 and TRBJ2-1; the match to TRBD2 covers 7 bases. From germline, CDR1 is SGHNT and CDR2 YENEEA. V shed 1 base and J 2 bases; nucleotides not matched to a gene: 5. The CDR3 contains 16 residues. CDR3 nucleotide sequence: TGTGCCAGCAGCTTAGGGGGCCTAGCGGCCTACAATGAGCAGTTCTTC. This translates into CASSLGGLAAYNEQFF.